A single T cell receptor (beta chain) is shown here with its context. This entry comes from a study of Ad26.COV2.S vaccination and SARS-CoV-2 variants. Documented treatment: roughly 20 received Ad26.COV2.S at low or high dose, single or two shots; 5 received placebo; per-sample allocation not given. Day 63 after the first vaccine or placebo injection was the time point for sampling. Method: immunoSEQ multiplex PCR; TCRdb's copy keeps in-frame clones and lacks some. The sample contains about 480,000 clones, 87% of which appear only once. The CDR3 covers 14 residues. The V gene lost 3 bases and the J gene lost 1 base, with 13 bases spanning the gap. Germline loops: CDR1 DFQATT, CDR2 SNEGSKA (reference sequence).

The chain couples TRBV20-1 to TRBJ2-7; TRBD2 might be the D (6 bases). The clonotype comes from a person aged 18 to 65 who received the Ad26.COV2.S COVID-19 vaccine or a placebo. The sample consisted of peripheral blood, taken in a trial of Ad26.COV2.S vaccine versus placebo. Here the CDR3 reads CSASPSVFSYEQYF. CDR3 nucleotides: TGCAGTGCTAGTCCTAGCGTATTTTCCTACGAGCAGTACTTC.